This T cell receptor (beta chain) came from a study of blood T cell repertoires in COVID-19. As for the study in general: From the United States, Italy and Spain came samples of acute and convalescent COVID-19.

J gave up 3 bases and V 1 base, and 11 bases lay outside the gene matches. Germline V gene lookup returns CDR1 SGHTA and CDR2 FQGNSA. The CDR3 is 18 residues long. Per the study methods: Reference gene primer amplification yielded estimated nucleated cell counts. Using immunoSEQ multiplex PCR, the repertoire was profiled, and TCRdb retains in-frame clones only, with some absent. V and J calls and clone size are as listed in that table; D and trimming were resolved from the DNA. The repertoire holds about 94,000 clones, with about 74% as singletons. Input material: peripheral blood. The chain has TRBV7-2 and TRBJ2-3; TRBD1 matches at 9 bases. The sequence came from a human donor in a cohort sampled during active COVID-19. CDR3 bases: TGTGCCAGCAGCTTAGGTCAAGACAGGGGGAAGAGTACAGATACGCAGTATTTT. It specifies CASSLGQDRGKSTDTQYF. The full variable domain, with the rest looked up from reference TRBV7-2 and TRBJ2-3, is GAGVSQSPSNKVTEKGKDVELRCDPISGHTALYWYRQSLGQGLEFLIYFQGNSAPDKSGLPSDRFSAERTGGSVSTLTIQRTQQEDSAVYLCASSLGQDRGKSTDTQYFGPGTRLTVL.